The rows below give T cell receptor beta chains drawn from one sample of a study of regulatory T cells in long-lasting Graves disease. TCRdb ran MiXCR on the multiplex PCR reads and lists one entry per CDR3 protein. The data show almost 350,000 distinct CDR3 sequences, about 19% seen once. Sample: peripheral blood mononuclear cells (PBMCs), taken when the disease was refractory, from a patient treated with antithyroid drugs. The source of these receptors is a female donor with Graves disease. Both conserved end residues are part of each CDR3. The D gene is left open where the match is weak. Only some rows state a clone size, as once, few, many or a class for expanded clones.

j_call clone_size d_call v_call cdr3_aa cdr3_nt
TRBJ1-2 NA NA TRBV19 CASSDRQDSYGYTF TGTGCCAGTAGTGATCGACAGGATTCCTATGGCTACACCTTC
TRBJ2-7 NA TRBD2 TRBV20-1 CSATGPTTSGSSYEQYF TGCAGTGCTACCGGACCTACGACTAGCGGGAGCTCCTACGAGCAGTACTTC
TRBJ2-7 NA NA TRBV9 CASSPGTIISYEQYF TGTGCCAGCAGCCCTGGAACTATAATATCCTACGAGCAGTACTTC
TRBJ1-2 many NA TRBV28 CASSAGTPYGYTF TGTGCCAGCTCAGCCGGGACACCATATGGCTACACCTTC
TRBJ2-7 NA TRBD2 TRBV7-9 CASSLVSGGSSYEQYF TGTGCCAGCAGCTTAGTATCCGGCGGGAGCTCCTACGAGCAGTACTTC
TRBJ1-1 few NA TRBV24-1 CATSDSWGNTEAFF TGTGCCACCAGTGATTCGTGGGGGAACACTGAAGCTTTCTTT
TRBJ2-7 NA NA TRBV29-1 CSVEVTPYSYGQYF TGCAGCGTTGAGGTAACCCCTTACTCCTACGGGCAGTACTTC
TRBJ2-5 NA NA TRBV28 CASSLGRHTQYF TGTGCCAGCAGTTTAGGCCGGCACACCCAGTACTTC
TRBJ2-5 few TRBD2 TRBV5-1 CASREGLAGSQETQYF TGCGCCAGCAGAGAGGGACTAGCGGGTTCCCAAGAGACCCAGTACTTC
TRBJ1-2 many NA TRBV28 CASTGSNYGYTF TGTGCCAGCACGGGCAGTAACTATGGCTACACCTTC
TRBJ1-1 many NA TRBV19 CASNTGGYTEAFF TGTGCCAGTAATACAGGCGGATACACTGAAGCTTTCTTT
TRBJ1-5 NA NA TRBV18 CASSPQNSNQPQHF TGTGCCAGCTCACCCCAGAATAGCAATCAGCCCCAGCATTTT
TRBJ2-7 few TRBD1 TRBV4-2 CASSPTPPGQGGNEQYF TGTGCCAGCAGCCCTACTCCTCCGGGACAGGGGGGCAACGAGCAGTACTTC
TRBJ1-2 NA NA TRBV5-1 CASSLTYGGEDGYTF TGCGCCAGCAGCTTAACCTACGGGGGTGAAGATGGCTACACCTTC
TRBJ2-1 few NA TRBV12-3/TRBV12-4 CASNGGKYNEQFF TGTGCCAGCAACGGCGGGAAATACAATGAGCAGTTCTTC
TRBJ2-5 few TRBD2 TRBV30 CAWSPTSGRALDSPETQYF TGTGCCTGGAGTCCGACTAGCGGGAGGGCCTTAGATTCCCCCGAGACCCAGTACTTC
TRBJ1-5 many NA TRBV12-3/TRBV12-4 CASSLDESRQPQHF TGTGCCAGCAGTTTAGATGAAAGTCGGCAGCCCCAGCATTTT
TRBJ1-5 many NA TRBV29-1 CSVDSPGNNQPQHF TGCAGCGTTGATTCTCCGGGGAACAATCAGCCCCAGCATTTT
TRBJ1-2 few NA TRBV5-5 CASTFAPNTYYGYTF TGTGCCAGCACTTTCGCCCCAAATACTTACTATGGCTACACCTTC
TRBJ2-6 NA NA TRBV9 CASSVYGPSGANVLTF TGTGCCAGCAGCGTATACGGCCCATCTGGGGCCAACGTCCTGACTTTC
TRBJ2-7 few NA TRBV18 CASSTGHAYEQYF TGTGCCAGCTCAACAGGGCACGCCTACGAGCAGTACTTC
TRBJ1-6 NA NA TRBV25-1 CASSEYREGSPLHF TGTGCCAGCAGTGAATACAGGGAGGGCTCACCCCTCCACTTT
TRBJ2-5 few TRBD2 TRBV5-1 CASSLVVGSGRARKTQYF TGCGCCAGCAGCTTGGTTGTAGGTAGCGGGAGGGCCAGGAAGACCCAGTACTTC
TRBJ2-2 few NA TRBV3-1 CASSQDSGTGELFF TGTGCCAGCAGCCAAGATTCCGGCACCGGGGAGCTGTTTTTT
TRBJ1-2 few TRBD1 TRBV20-1 CSAKDRVYGYTF TGCAGTGCAAAAGACAGGGTTTATGGCTACACCTTC
TRBJ2-1 NA TRBD1 TRBV5-1 CASRRSGTGGRDNEQFF TGCGCCAGCAGAAGGAGTGGGACAGGGGGCAGGGACAATGAGCAGTTCTTC
TRBJ1-3 NA NA TRBV29-1 CSVDRRGSSGNTIYF TGCAGCGTCGACCGCAGGGGCTCCTCTGGAAACACCATATATTTT
TRBJ1-1 many NA TRBV3-1 CASSQGHVLNTEAFF TGTGCCAGCAGCCAAGGGCACGTACTAAACACTGAAGCTTTCTTT
TRBJ2-1 NA TRBD1 TRBV20-1 CSAPRTGEPANEQFF TGCAGTGCGCCGAGGACAGGGGAGCCGGCGAATGAGCAGTTCTTC